This TCR beta chain was found in a study of response to subunit inactivated influenza vaccine. Findings and caveats of the study: Authors suggested seasonal influenza vaccinations each recruit few new T cells.

This clonotype has more than one count but fewer than ten. Its target is unknown. TCRdb processed the RT-PCR reads anew with MiXCR; each CDR3 protein has one entry. The table shows about 540,000 distinct CDR3 sequences, with 14% occurring only once. The CDR3 is 14 amino acids. V was trimmed by 4 bases and J by 5 bases, leaving 14 bases between them. CDR1 SGHTA and CDR2 FQGNSA come from the germline V gene. The rearrangement links TRBV7-2 to TRBJ1-1, with D possibly matching TRBD1 (6 bases). Specimen: PBMCs from blood, collected 11 to 12 days after vaccination. This TCR derives from a man between 45 and 60 years old who received an inactivated influenza vaccine. CDR3 amino acids: CASSSLKGGTEAFF. The CDR3 bases are TGTGCCAGCAGCTCCCTCAAGGGGGGGACTGAAGCTTTCTTT. The variable domain in full, completed from reference TRBV7-2 and TRBJ1-1, reads GAGVSQSPSNKVTEKGKDVELRCDPISGHTALYWYRQSLGQGLEFLIYFQGNSAPDKSGLPSDRFSAERTGGSVSTLTIQRTQQEDSAVYLCASSSLKGGTEAFFGQGTRLTVV.